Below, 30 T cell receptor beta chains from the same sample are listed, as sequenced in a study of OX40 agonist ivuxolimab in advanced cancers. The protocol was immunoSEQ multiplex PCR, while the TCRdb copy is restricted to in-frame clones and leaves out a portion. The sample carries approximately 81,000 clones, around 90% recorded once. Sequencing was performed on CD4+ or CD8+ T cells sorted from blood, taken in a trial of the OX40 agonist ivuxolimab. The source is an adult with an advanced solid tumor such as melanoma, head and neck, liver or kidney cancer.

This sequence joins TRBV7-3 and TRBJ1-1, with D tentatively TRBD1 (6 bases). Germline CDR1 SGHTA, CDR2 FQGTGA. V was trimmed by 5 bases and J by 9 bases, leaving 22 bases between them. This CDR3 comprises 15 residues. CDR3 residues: CASSPASGGQEQAFF. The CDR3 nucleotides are TGTGCCAGCAGCCCCGCCTCCGGGGGGCAGGAGCAAGCTTTCTTT.

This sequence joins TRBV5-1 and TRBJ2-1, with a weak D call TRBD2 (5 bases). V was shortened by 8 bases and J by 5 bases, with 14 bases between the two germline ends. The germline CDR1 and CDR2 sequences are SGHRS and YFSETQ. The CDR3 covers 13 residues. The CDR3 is CASQLEAHNEQFF. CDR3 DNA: TGCGCCAGTCAACTGGAGGCACACAATGAGCAGTTCTTC.

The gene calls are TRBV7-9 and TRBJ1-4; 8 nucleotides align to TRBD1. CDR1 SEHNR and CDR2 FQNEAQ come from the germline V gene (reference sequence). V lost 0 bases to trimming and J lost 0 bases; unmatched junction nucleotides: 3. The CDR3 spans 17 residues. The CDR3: CASSLATGAATNEKLFF. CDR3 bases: TGTGCCAGCAGCTTAGCGACAGGGGCCGCAACTAATGAAAAACTGTTTTTT.

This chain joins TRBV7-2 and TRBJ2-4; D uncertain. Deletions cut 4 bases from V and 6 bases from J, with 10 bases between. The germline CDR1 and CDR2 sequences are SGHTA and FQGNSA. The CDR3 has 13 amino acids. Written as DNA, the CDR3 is TGTGCCAGCAGCTCGAGTTTCCGAAACATTCAGTACTTC. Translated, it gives CASSSSFRNIQYF.

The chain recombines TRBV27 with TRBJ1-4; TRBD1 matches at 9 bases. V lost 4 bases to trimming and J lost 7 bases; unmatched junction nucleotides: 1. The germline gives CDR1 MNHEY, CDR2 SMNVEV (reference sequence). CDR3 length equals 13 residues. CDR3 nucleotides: TGTGCCAGCAGTTCGGACAGGGGTGAAAAACTGTTTTTT. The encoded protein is CASSSDRGEKLFF.

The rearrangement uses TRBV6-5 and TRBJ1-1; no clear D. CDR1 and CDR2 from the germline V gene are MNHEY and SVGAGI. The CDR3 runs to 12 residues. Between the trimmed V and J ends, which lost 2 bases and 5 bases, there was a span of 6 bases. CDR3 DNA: TGTGCCAGCAGTTACGGGCAGACTGAAGCTTTCTTT. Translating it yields CASSYGQTEAFF.

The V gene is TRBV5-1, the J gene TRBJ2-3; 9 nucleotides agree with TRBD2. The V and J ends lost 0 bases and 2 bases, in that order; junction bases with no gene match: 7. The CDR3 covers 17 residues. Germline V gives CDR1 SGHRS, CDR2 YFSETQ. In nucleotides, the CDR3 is TGCGCCAGCAGCTTGGGCGGGAGGGGGCGCGTCACAGATACGCAGTATTTT. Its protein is CASSLGGRGRVTDTQYF.

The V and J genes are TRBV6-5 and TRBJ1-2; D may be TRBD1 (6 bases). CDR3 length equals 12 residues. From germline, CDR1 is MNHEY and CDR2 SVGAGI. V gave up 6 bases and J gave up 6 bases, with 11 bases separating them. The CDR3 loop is CASRTGNHGYTF. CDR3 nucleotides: TGTGCCAGCAGGACAGGCAATCATGGCTACACCTTC.

CDR3 amino acids: CATTGTVYGYTF. DNA for the CDR3: TGTGCCACTACGGGGACAGTATATGGCTACACCTTC. V gene TRBV5-4 combines with J gene TRBJ1-2, with 7 bases lining up with TRBD1. CDR1 is SGHNT and CDR2 is YYREEE in the germline V gene (reference sequence). This CDR3 is 12 amino acids long. The J segment lost 5 bases and the V segment lost 9 bases, leaving 7 bases of the junction unmatched.

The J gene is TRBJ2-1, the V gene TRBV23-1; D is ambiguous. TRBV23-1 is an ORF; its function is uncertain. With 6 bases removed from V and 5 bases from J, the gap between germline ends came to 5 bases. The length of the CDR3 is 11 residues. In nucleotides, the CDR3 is TGCGCCAGCAGCCTGCACAATGAGCAGTTCTTC. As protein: CASSLHNEQFF.

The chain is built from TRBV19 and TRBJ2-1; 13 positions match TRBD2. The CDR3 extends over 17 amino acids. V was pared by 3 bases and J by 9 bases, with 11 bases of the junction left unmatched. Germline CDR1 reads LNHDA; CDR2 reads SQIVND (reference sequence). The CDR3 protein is CASSITVLAGGLGEQFF. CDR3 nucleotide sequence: TGTGCCAGTAGTATTACGGTACTAGCGGGGGGGCTTGGTGAGCAGTTCTTC.

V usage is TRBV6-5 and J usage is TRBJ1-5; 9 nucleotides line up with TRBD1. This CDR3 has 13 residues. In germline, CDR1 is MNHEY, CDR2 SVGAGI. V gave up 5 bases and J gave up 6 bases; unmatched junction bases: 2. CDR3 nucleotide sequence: TGTGCCAGCAGTACAGGGGGCGGTCAGCCCCAGCATTTT. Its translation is CASSTGGGQPQHF.

The CDR3 DNA is TGTGCCAGCAGCGCACGACTAGTGGGGGGGCTGGAGACCCAGTACTTC. Encoded protein: CASSARLVGGLETQYF. The J gene is TRBJ2-5, the V gene TRBV5-4, with D possibly matching TRBD2 (7 bases). Germline values: CDR1 SGHNT, CDR2 YYREEE (reference sequence). Trimming removed 4 bases from V and 5 bases from J, with 21 bases in between. CDR3 length: 16 amino acids.

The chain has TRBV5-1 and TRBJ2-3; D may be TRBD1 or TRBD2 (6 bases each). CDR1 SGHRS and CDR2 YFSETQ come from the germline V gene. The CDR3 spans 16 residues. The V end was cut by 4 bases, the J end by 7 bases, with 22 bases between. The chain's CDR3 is CASSGGDNAGRNTQYF. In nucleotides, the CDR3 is TGCGCCAGCAGCGGTGGGGACAACGCGGGACGCAATACGCAGTATTTT. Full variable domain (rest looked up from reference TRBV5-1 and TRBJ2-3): KAGVTQTPRYLIKTRGQQVTLSCSPISGHRSVSWYQQTPGQGLQFLFEYFSETQRNKGNFPGRFSGRQFSNSRSEMNVSTLELGDSALYLCASSGGDNAGRNTQYFGPGTRLTVL.

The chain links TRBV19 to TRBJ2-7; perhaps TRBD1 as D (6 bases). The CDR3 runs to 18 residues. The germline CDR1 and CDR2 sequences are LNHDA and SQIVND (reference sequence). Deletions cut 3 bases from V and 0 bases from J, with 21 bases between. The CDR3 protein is CASSMGAFSRRSSYEQYF. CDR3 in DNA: TGTGCCAGTAGTATGGGGGCGTTCTCCCGTAGGAGCTCCTACGAGCAGTACTTC.

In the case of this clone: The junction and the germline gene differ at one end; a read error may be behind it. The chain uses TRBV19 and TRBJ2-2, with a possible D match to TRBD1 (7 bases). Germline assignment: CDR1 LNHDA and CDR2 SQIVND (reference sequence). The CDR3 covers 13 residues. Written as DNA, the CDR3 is TGTGCCAGTAGCATAGACAGGGAGGAGGAGCTGTTTTTT. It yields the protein CASSIDREEELFF.

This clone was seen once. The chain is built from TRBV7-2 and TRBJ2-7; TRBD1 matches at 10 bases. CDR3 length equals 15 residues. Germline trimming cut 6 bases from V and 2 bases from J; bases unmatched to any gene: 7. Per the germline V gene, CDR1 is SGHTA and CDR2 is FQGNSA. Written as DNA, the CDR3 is TGTGCCAGCAGGGAGAGACAGGGGGCAACCTACGAGCAGTACTTC. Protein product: CASRERQGATYEQYF.

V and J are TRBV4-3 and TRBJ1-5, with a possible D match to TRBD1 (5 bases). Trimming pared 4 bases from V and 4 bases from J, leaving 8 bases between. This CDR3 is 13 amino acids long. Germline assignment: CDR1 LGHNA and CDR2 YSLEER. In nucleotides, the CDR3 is TGCGCCAGCAGCCTTCGACAGAATCAGCCCCAGCATTTT. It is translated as CASSLRQNQPQHF.

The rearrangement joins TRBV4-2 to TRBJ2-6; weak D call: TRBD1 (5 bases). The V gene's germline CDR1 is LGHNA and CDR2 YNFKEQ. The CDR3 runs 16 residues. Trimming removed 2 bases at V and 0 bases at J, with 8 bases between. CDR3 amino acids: CASSQQGGSGANVLTF. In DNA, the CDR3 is TGTGCCAGCAGCCAACAGGGTGGCTCTGGGGCCAACGTCCTGACTTTC.

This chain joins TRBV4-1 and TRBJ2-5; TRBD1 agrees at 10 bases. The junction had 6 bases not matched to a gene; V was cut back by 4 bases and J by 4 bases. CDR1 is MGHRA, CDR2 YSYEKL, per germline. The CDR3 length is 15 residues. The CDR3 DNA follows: TGCGCCAGCAGCCTCGGGACAGGGGTTCGAGAGACCCAGTACTTC. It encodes CASSLGTGVRETQYF.

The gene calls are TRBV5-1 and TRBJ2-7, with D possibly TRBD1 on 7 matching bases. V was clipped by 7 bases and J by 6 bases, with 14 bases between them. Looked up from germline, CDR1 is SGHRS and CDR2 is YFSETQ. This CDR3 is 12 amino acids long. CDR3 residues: CASGTGEAEQYF. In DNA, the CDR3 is TGCGCCAGCGGCACAGGGGAGGCCGAGCAGTACTTC.

In DNA form, the CDR3 reads TGCGCCAGCAGCTTGGACCCAGGGGGATATGAAGCTTTCTTT. Its protein is CASSLDPGGYEAFF. The chain combines TRBV5-1 with TRBJ1-1; 7 bases map to TRBD1. The CDR3 loop spans 14 amino acids. Trimming cost V 0 bases and J 7 bases; bases outside gene matches: 6. Germline assignment: CDR1 SGHRS and CDR2 YFSETQ.

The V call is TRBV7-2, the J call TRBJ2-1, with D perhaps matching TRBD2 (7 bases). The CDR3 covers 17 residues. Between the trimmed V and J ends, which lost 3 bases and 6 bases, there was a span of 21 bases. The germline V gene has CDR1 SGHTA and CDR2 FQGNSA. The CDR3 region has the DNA TGTGCCAGCAGCTTGTGGAGTAGTGGGGGGGCCGGCAATGAGCAGTTCTTC. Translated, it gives CASSLWSSGGAGNEQFF.

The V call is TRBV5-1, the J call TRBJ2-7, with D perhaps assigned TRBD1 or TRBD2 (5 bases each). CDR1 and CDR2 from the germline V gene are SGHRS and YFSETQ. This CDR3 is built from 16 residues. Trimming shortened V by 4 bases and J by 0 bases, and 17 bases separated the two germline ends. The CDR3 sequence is CASSPGTRYLSYEQYF. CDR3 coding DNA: TGCGCCAGCAGCCCGGGGACCCGATACCTCTCCTACGAGCAGTACTTC.

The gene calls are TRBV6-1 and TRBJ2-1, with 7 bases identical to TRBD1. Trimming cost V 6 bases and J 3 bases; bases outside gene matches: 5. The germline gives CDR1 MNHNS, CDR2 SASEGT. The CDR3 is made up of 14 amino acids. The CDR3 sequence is CASSWDRNYNEQFF. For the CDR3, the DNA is TGTGCCAGCAGCTGGGACAGAAACTACAATGAGCAGTTCTTC.

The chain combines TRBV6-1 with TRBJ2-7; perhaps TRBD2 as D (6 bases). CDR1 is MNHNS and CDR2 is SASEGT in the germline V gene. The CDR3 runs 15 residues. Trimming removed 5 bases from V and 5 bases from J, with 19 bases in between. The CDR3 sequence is CASSLDGSQRNEQYF. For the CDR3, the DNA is TGTGCCAGCAGTCTTGACGGGAGCCAAAGGAACGAGCAGTACTTC.

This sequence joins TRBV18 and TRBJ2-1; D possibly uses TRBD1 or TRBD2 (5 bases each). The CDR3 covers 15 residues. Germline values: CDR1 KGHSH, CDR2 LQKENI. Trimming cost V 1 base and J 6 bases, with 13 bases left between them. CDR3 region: CASSPRVGDPNEQFF. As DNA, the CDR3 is TGTGCCAGCTCACCACGAGTGGGGGACCCCAATGAGCAGTTCTTC.

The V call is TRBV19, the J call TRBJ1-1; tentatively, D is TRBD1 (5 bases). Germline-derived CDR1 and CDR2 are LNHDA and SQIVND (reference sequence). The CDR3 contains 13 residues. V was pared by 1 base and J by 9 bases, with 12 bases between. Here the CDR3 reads CASSIAETAKAFF. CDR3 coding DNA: TGTGCCAGTAGTATAGCGGAGACAGCGAAAGCTTTCTTT.

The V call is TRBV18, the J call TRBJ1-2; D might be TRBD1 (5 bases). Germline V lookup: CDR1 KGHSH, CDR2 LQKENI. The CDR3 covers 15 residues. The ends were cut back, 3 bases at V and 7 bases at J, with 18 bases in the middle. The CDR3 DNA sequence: TGTGCCAGCTCACCCCCTTCTAGGGGCAGTGGTGGCTACACCTTC. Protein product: CASSPPSRGSGGYTF.

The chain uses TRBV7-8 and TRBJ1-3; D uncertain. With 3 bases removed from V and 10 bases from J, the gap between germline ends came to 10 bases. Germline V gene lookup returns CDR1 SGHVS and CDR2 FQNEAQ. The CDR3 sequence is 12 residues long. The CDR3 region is CASSFGGGTIYF. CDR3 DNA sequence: TGTGCCAGCAGCTTTGGTGGAGGGACCATATATTTT.